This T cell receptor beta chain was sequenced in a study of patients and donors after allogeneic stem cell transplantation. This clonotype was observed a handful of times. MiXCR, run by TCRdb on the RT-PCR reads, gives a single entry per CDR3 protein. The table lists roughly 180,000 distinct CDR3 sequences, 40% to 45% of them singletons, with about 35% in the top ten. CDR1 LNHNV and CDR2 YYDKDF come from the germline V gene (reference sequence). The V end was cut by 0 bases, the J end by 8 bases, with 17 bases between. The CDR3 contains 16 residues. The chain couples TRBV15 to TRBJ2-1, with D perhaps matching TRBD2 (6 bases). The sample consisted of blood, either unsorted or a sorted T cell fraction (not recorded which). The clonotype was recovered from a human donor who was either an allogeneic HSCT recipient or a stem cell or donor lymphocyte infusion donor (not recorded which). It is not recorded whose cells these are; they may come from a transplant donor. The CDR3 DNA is TGTGCCACCAGCAGAGAAAGGGCAGCTTTAGCGGATGAGCAGTTCTTC. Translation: CATSRERAALADEQFF.